This T cell receptor (beta chain) was identified in a study of cytomegalovirus exposure and HLA in healthy donors. Whole-study findings and limits: There were several of the most significant clusters that appeared linked to common viral pathogens in a later analysis. Analysis was carried out at a later point, and it linked a missense DCLRE1C variant to TCR beta V- and J-gene trimming.

Concerning this clone itself: Its matching antigen is unknown.

In the PCR, 60 Vbeta and 13 Jbeta primers were used. Assay: immunoSEQ multiplex PCR; the TCRdb copy retains only in-frame clones and omits some. This table holds fewer than 85,000 clones, 65% to 75% found once. CDR3 length equals 17 residues. Deletions cut 1 base from V and 12 bases from J, with 22 bases between. Germline CDR1 reads LGHNA; CDR2 reads YSLEER. The V and J genes are TRBV4-3 and TRBJ1-6; D is undetermined. This TCR derives from a middle-aged man in good health and CMV-seropositive. Sequenced input: PBMCs. The CDR3 loop is CASSQAAGSNRGRPLHF. CDR3 nucleotides: TGCGCCAGCAGCCAAGCGGCGGGCTCAAACCGGGGTCGACCCCTCCACTTT.